This T cell receptor beta chain was identified during a study of blood T cell repertoires in COVID-19. Turning to the study itself: The analysed material was cDNA or gDNA that came from T cells, B-cell-depleted T cells, or PBMCs.

V lost 1 base and J 0 bases, leaving 9 bases between the germline ends. CDR3 length: 15 amino acids. Germline V gene lookup returns CDR1 ENHRY and CDR2 SYGVKD. This table comes from immunoSEQ multiplex PCR, and its TCRdb copy is limited to in-frame clones, with some not included. The sample includes approximately 240,000 clones, approximately 90% of them seen just once. Enrolled through a virtual design, the participants were between roughly 18 and 100 years of age and came from fewer than 30 US areas. Sequenced material: PBMCs or T cells enriched from blood (not recorded which). The sequence derives from a woman in her 30s with acute COVID-19. The V call is TRBV10-3, the J call TRBJ1-1; maybe TRBD1 (6 bases). The CDR3 DNA reads as TGTGCCATCAGTGAGTTCCAGGGGATGAACACTGAAGCTTTCTTT. Amino acid sequence: CAISEFQGMNTEAFF.